This T cell receptor beta chain comes out of a study of blood T cell repertoires in COVID-19. This clone was observed once. As originally analysed: Amplification of reference gene primers was used by the study to estimate nucleated cell counts. Sequenced by immunoSEQ multiplex PCR; TCRdb stores in-frame clones only, minus some. V and J calls plus clone size are reproduced from that table; the DNA served to infer D and trimming. The repertoire includes some 51,000 clones, approximately 89% of them detected once, and 3% to 4% sits in the top ten. V lost 5 bases to trimming and J lost 2 bases, with 13 bases between them. Per the germline V gene, CDR1 is MNHEY and CDR2 is SVGEGT. The CDR3 totals 14 residues.

The rearrangement links TRBV6-2 or TRBV6-3 to TRBJ2-7; the D gene is possibly TRBD2 (6 bases). The receptor was derived from a man in his forties or fifties with acute or convalescent COVID-19. Sequencing used peripheral blood. The CDR3 region has the DNA TGTGCCAGCAGTCCGCGGTGGGGGGCCTACGAGCAGTACTTC. Its protein is CASSPRWGAYEQYF.